These 13 T cell receptor beta chains share one sample of origin, sequenced in a study of blood T cell repertoires in COVID-19. Libraries were prepared by immunoSEQ multiplex PCR; TCRdb keeps only in-frame clonotypes and omits some of them. The sample gives 60,000 to 90,000 clones, 65% to 85% of which show up once; around 3.3% is in the top ten. Sequencing was done on a sample of peripheral blood. These receptors came from a man in his fifties with acute or convalescent COVID-19.

This chain connects TRBV6-5 to TRBJ2-3; 10 bases are a match to TRBD1. V shed 5 bases, J shed 2 bases, and the junction held 4 bases outside the gene matches. The CDR3 length is 15 residues. The V gene's germline CDR1 is MNHEY and CDR2 SVGAGI. The DNA of the CDR3 is TGTGCCAGCAGTCGGACAGGGGGTATCACAGATACGCAGTATTTT. Encoded protein: CASSRTGGITDTQYF.

This rearrangement joins TRBV2 to TRBJ2-7; TRBD1 matches 9 bases. The CDR3 runs to 13 residues. Germline V gene data show CDR1 as SNHLY and CDR2 as FYNNEI. V was pared by 3 bases and J by 12 bases, with 9 bases of the junction left unmatched. CDR3 sequence reads: CASSDIPDRGVYF. The DNA for the CDR3 is TGTGCCAGCAGTGATATTCCGGACAGGGGAGTGTACTTC.

The chain is built from TRBV21-1 and TRBJ2-7; the table assigns TRBD2, which was not confirmed against the DNA. TRBV21-1 is deemed a pseudogene. This CDR3 has 17 residues. The CDR3 here is CASSKALSGLAGSEQYF. The CDR3, as DNA: TGTGCCAGCAGCAAAGCGCTTTCTGGTCTAGCGGGTAGCGAGCAGTACTTC.

The chain combines TRBV27 with TRBJ1-1; D gene unclear. The V gene's germline CDR1 is MNHEY and CDR2 SMNVEV (reference sequence). Trimming stripped 5 bases from V and 1 base from J, with 8 bases between. This CDR3 is 13 amino acids long. This CDR3 reads CASSLRSNTEAFF. The CDR3, as DNA: TGTGCCAGCAGTCTCCGGTCGAACACTGAAGCTTTCTTT.

The chain has TRBV2 and TRBJ1-2, with TRBD1 matching over 7 bases. V lost 5 bases and J lost 5; bases outside the gene matches: 5. The germline V gene encodes CDR1 SNHLY and CDR2 FYNNEI. The CDR3 runs 13 residues. As DNA, the CDR3 is TGTGCCAGCAGTCCCGAGGGGGCTTATGGCTACACCTTC. Translation: CASSPEGAYGYTF.

This chain links TRBV12-3 or TRBV12-4 with TRBJ2-5; no clear D gene. CDR3 length: 11 residues. V was shortened by 5 bases and J by 2 bases, with 3 bases between the two germline ends. The CDR3 spells CASSQQETQYF. The CDR3 nucleotides are TGTGCCAGCAGTCAACAAGAGACCCAGTACTTC.

This chain connects TRBV6-6 to TRBJ2-6; D is unclear. Trimming took off 1 base at V and 0 bases at J, with 7 bases between the two ends. CDR3 length: 16 residues. Germline V gene lookup returns CDR1 MNHNY and CDR2 SVGAGI (reference sequence). CDR3 sequence: CASSYLRSSGANVLTF. DNA for the CDR3: TGTGCCAGCAGTTACTTGAGGTCCTCTGGGGCCAACGTCCTGACTTTC.

This sequence joins TRBV4-3 and TRBJ1-2; 9 positions agree with TRBD1. With V trimmed by 4 bases and J by 4 bases, 7 bases remained unmatched. The CDR3 length is 15 residues. The germline V gene encodes CDR1 LGHNA and CDR2 YSLEER. CDR3: CASSPATGGGYGYTF. For the CDR3, the DNA is TGCGCCAGCAGCCCGGCGACAGGGGGAGGCTATGGCTACACCTTC.

The V call is TRBV27, the J call TRBJ1-1, with D uncertain. The CDR3 totals 14 residues. Germline loops: CDR1 MNHEY, CDR2 SMNVEV (reference sequence). Trimming cost V 5 bases and J 0 bases, with 10 bases left between them. CDR3 protein: CASSLASLNTEAFF. The CDR3 coding sequence is TGTGCCAGCAGTCTTGCAAGCTTGAACACTGAAGCTTTCTTT.

The V gene is TRBV2, the J gene TRBJ1-6; D possibly corresponds to TRBD1 (5 bases). CDR3 size: 15 residues. Trimming pared 3 bases from V and 7 bases from J, leaving 13 bases between. Germline lookup yields CDR1 SNHLY and CDR2 FYNNEI. This CDR3 is CASSEVLRGNSPLHF. The DNA of the CDR3 is TGTGCCAGCAGTGAGGTACTCCGGGGGAATTCACCCCTCCACTTT.

The rearrangement uses TRBV9 and TRBJ1-4; D unresolved. The V gene's germline CDR1 is SGDLS and CDR2 YYNGEE. V was shortened by 7 bases and J by 4 bases, with 11 bases between the two germline ends. This CDR3 spans 13 amino acids. This CDR3 is CASGGGVNEKLFF. The CDR3, as DNA: TGTGCCAGCGGCGGCGGGGTTAATGAAAAACTGTTTTTT.

This rearrangement joins TRBV5-1 to TRBJ2-7, with 7 bases identical to TRBD1. The CDR3 consists of 16 residues. The J segment lost 3 bases and the V segment lost 0 bases, leaving 9 bases of the junction unmatched. Germline loops: CDR1 SGHRS, CDR2 YFSETQ. The CDR3 bases are TGCGCCAGCAGCTTGGAAGGGGGCTCGGGTTTCTACGAGCAGTACTTC. Encoded protein: CASSLEGGSGFYEQYF.

V usage is TRBV5-5 and J usage is TRBJ2-1; 8 positions agree with TRBD2. This CDR3 contains 15 residues. The germline V gene has CDR1 SGHKS and CDR2 YYEKEE (reference sequence). With 0 bases clipped from V and 9 bases from J, the junction kept 8 bases outside the gene matches. The CDR3 reads CASSLEWTSLSEQFF. The CDR3 region has the DNA TGTGCCAGCAGCTTGGAGTGGACTAGCCTCAGTGAGCAGTTCTTC.